This section outlines one T cell receptor (beta chain) sequence together with its context. The antigen is not known. This may be a read error: a much more frequent sequence differs by one nucleotide. The sample is drawn from a study of CD8 T cells in ankylosing spondylitis. Points from the study as a whole: Peripheral blood held disease-linked clones only at relatively low frequency, and these were CD8+. As reported, disease-linked clones showed significant enrichment in matched ankylosing spondylitis synovial fluid.

One entry per CDR3 protein, called by TCRdb with MiXCR from the 5' RACE reads. The sample records nearly 250,000 distinct CDR3 sequences, around 32% being singletons. The CDR3 length is 10 residues. Germline loops: CDR1 ENHRY, CDR2 SYGVKD. Sequencing was carried out using blood, either unsorted or a sorted T cell fraction (not recorded which). The V gene is TRBV10-3, the J gene TRBJ1-2, with D hard to call. This TCR derives from a male donor with ankylosing spondylitis or in good health (not recorded which). CDR3 residues: CPISEGGYTF. CDR3 bases: TGTCCCATCAGTGAAGGGGGCTACACCTTC.